These 30 T cell receptor beta chains were sequenced from one sample in a study of kidney transplant recipient with SARS-CoV-2 infection. TCRdb processed the reads anew with MiXCR; each CDR3 protein has one entry. This sample yields fewer than 250,000 distinct CDR3 sequences, of which 29% are seen a single time; less than 8.5% belongs to the top ten. The specimen comprised a blood sample, sampled at baseline and on day 111 from a kidney transplant recipient. The receptors shown here come from a young adult male patient who had COVID-19 and was a kidney transplant recipient. Some T cells may be graft donor cells.

Regarding this clonotype: The DNA is omitted, as the CDR3 cannot be located on it reliably, and the CDR3 follows TCRdb's listing. The V call is TRBV7-5, the J call TRBJ1-2. TRBV7-5 is a pseudogene segment. The CDR3 length is 19 residues, termini included. The CDR3 loop reads CISVPEVQNEVGKTYGSTF.

On this clonotype itself: It is likely a read error: a sequence one base away is far more abundant. This chain uses TRBV19 with TRBJ2-4, with TRBD1 identical over 10 bases. The J call may be wrong; the DNA end is better matched by TRBJ2-1. CDR3 length equals 16 residues. Germline assignment: CDR1 LNHDA and CDR2 SQIVND (reference sequence). CDR3 sequence reads: CASSRRQGAVANEQFF. In nucleotides, the CDR3 is TGTGCCAGTAGTAGAAGACAGGGGGCGGTAGCGAATGAGCAGTTCTTC.

About this clonotype: A much bigger clone sits one base away, suggesting this may be a read error. The chain recombines TRBV20-1 with TRBJ2-5; 11 nucleotides line up with TRBD2. The closer fit of TRBJ2-7 to the DNA end suggests the J call may be wrong. The CDR3 loop spans 15 amino acids. In germline, CDR1 is DFQATT, CDR2 SNEGSKA (reference sequence). In DNA, the CDR3 is TGCAGTGCTAGAACTAGCGGGAGTACACCCTACGAGCAGTACGTC. As protein: CSARTSGSTPYEQYV.

The chain has TRBV7-9 and TRBJ1-2; 7 nucleotides line up with TRBD1. The V and J ends lost 2 bases and 2 bases, in that order; junction bases with no gene match: 8. This CDR3 is built from 16 residues. Germline CDR1 is SEHNR and CDR2 is FQNEAQ (reference sequence). The CDR3 DNA sequence: TGTGCCAGCAGCTTAAGTCTGGGACAGCAAAACTATGGCTACACCTTC. The encoded protein is CASSLSLGQQNYGYTF. The whole variable domain, remainder taken from reference TRBV7-9 and TRBJ1-2, is DTGVSQNPRHKITKRGQNVTFRCDPISEHNRLYWYRQTLGQGPEFLTYFQNEAQLEKSRLLSDRFSAERPKGSFSTLEIQRTEQGDSAMYLCASSLSLGQQNYGYTFGSGTRLTVV.

This clonotype was seen a handful of times. This may be a read error: a much more frequent sequence differs by one nucleotide. The CDR3 DNA reads as TGTGCCAGCAGTAATAATAACTCTATGCGAAAGACCTATGGCTACACCTTC. Its translation: CASSNNNSMRKTYGYTF. V gene TRBV6-1 combines with J gene TRBJ1-2; D not certain. The V and J ends lost 5 bases and 4 bases respectively, with 23 bases between them. From germline, CDR1 is MNHNS and CDR2 SASEGT. The CDR3 has 17 amino acids.

The V and J genes are TRBV5-1 and TRBJ2-1; TRBD2 aligns across 9 bases. Germline V CDR1 and CDR2: SGHRS, YFSETQ. This CDR3 has 16 residues. Trimming cost V 4 bases and J 2 bases; bases outside gene matches: 7. In DNA, the CDR3 is TGCGCCAGCAGCCCGGGGGCTAGCGGGGCCTACAATGAGCAGTTCTTC. It specifies CASSPGASGAYNEQFF.

Notes on this clonotype: A much larger clone lies a single base off, so this may be a read error. The rearrangement joins TRBV6-2 or TRBV6-3 to TRBJ2-5; 7 nucleotides agree with TRBD2. The CDR3 spans 17 residues. Germline loops: CDR1 MNHEY, CDR2 SVGEGT. Unmatched junction bases numbered 20, after V lost 2 bases and J lost 11 bases. The CDR3 nucleotides are TGTGCCAGCAGTTACGATCCAGCGGGGACTTACTCCTACGGGCAGTACTTC. Encoded protein: CASSYDPAGTYSYGQYF.

Many counts were recorded for this clonotype. The rearrangement links TRBV5-4 to TRBJ2-3, with TRBD2 as a possible D gene (6 bases). The CDR3 runs to 14 residues. The germline gives CDR1 SGHNT, CDR2 YYREEE (reference sequence). The V end was cut by 2 bases, the J end by 3 bases, with 10 bases between. The CDR3 loop is CASSFGGLTDTQYF. DNA for the CDR3: TGTGCCAGCAGCTTCGGGGGACTGACAGATACGCAGTATTTT. Combining the CDR3 with reference TRBV5-4 and TRBJ2-3 gives the whole variable domain ETGVTQSPTHLIKTRGQQVTLRCSSQSGHNTVSWYQQALGQGPQFIFQYYREEENGRGNFPPRFSGLQFPNYSSELNVNALELDDSALYLCASSFGGLTDTQYFGPGTRLTVL.

This clonotype was observed many times. The V and J genes are TRBV4-2 and TRBJ2-7; 7 bases map to TRBD2. V gave up 2 bases and J gave up 3 bases; unmatched junction bases: 7. The germline gives CDR1 LGHNA, CDR2 YNFKEQ. This CDR3 is 15 amino acids long. In DNA form, the CDR3 reads TGTGCCAGCAGCCAATCGGGAGGCTCTGTCTACGAGCAGTACTTC. Residues: CASSQSGGSVYEQYF.

This clonotype was observed many times. The V and J genes are TRBV11-3 and TRBJ1-1, with TRBD1 identical over 7 bases. The germline V gene encodes CDR1 SGHNT and CDR2 YENEEA. V was clipped by 4 bases and J by 1 base; unmatched bases: 3. This CDR3 is 14 amino acids long. Here the CDR3 reads CASSWGQQNTEAFF. The DNA of the CDR3 is TGTGCCAGCAGCTGGGGACAGCAGAACACTGAAGCTTTCTTT.

This clonotype was counted at least ten times. This chain uses TRBV7-2 with TRBJ1-5, with D unresolved. This CDR3 region has 15 residues. Germline CDR1 is SGHTA and CDR2 is FQGNSA. V shed 3 bases and J shed 0 bases, with 9 bases lying between them. The CDR3 here is CASSFDRSSNQPQHF. The CDR3 DNA follows: TGTGCCAGCAGCTTCGATCGGTCTAGCAATCAGCCCCAGCATTTT.

With regard to this clonotype: A far larger clone differs by one base, so this is likely a read error. The chain has TRBV7-6 and TRBJ2-2, with 9 bases fitting TRBD1. The CDR3 is 14 residues long. Germline loops: CDR1 SGHVS, CDR2 FNYEAQ. V dropped 8 bases and J dropped 3; count of bases not matched to a gene: 4. DNA for the CDR3: TGTGCCAGCGGTCGGACAGGGGACACCGGGGAGCTGTTTTTT. This sequence encodes CASGRTGDTGELFF.

This clonotype was seen only once. A much larger clone sits a single nucleotide away, making a read error possible. The chain joins TRBV3-2 to TRBJ2-7. TRBV3-2 is a listed pseudogene. The CDR3 is 12 residues long. In DNA, the CDR3 is TGTGCCAGTCAACCACAACCGTACGAGCAGTACTTC. It codes for CASQPQPYEQYF.

As for this clonotype: This could be a read error, since a much larger clone is one nucleotide away. Lacking the conserved final phenylalanine or tryptophan, this CDR3 likely reflects a read error. The chain links TRBV7-2 to TRBJ2-1; D tentatively fits TRBD1 or TRBD2 (5 bases each). The CDR3 contains 12 residues. V was pared by 6 bases and J by 9 bases, with 12 bases between. Per germline, CDR1 SGHTA and CDR2 FQGNSA. The CDR3 reads CASSSPGPEQFY. The CDR3 nucleotides read TGTGCCAGCAGTTCTCCGGGACCTGAGCAGTTCTAC.

For this clonotype: A much larger clone sits a single nucleotide away, making a read error possible. This CDR3 is missing its conserved last phenylalanine or tryptophan, likely due to a read error. CDR3 coding DNA: TGTGCCTGGAGTGGGGGGACGACTGAAGCTTTCTCT. Amino acid sequence: CAWSGGTTEAFS. The chain recombines TRBV30 with TRBJ1-1, with D maybe TRBD1 (5 bases). The CDR3 is 12 residues long. Per the germline V gene, CDR1 is GTSNPN and CDR2 is SVGIG (reference sequence). Between the trimmed V and J ends, which lost 1 base and 5 bases, there was a span of 8 bases.

In the case of this clonotype: Likely a read error: the CDR3 ends without its conserved phenylalanine or tryptophan. The chain couples TRBV6-5 to TRBJ1-3; no firm D call. The CDR3 sequence is 14 residues long. V lost 0 bases to trimming and J lost 2 bases, with 5 bases between them. CDR1 and CDR2 from the germline V gene are MNHEY and SVGAGI. CDR3 bases: TGTGCCAGCAGTTACTCAGGGCCTGGAAACACCATATATATT. Translated, it gives CASSYSGPGNTIYI.

A word on this clonotype: One base away lies a much larger clone, so this may be a sequencing read error. The rearrangement uses TRBV3-1 and TRBJ2-5; weak D call: TRBD1 (5 bases). CDR3 length: 17 residues. Germline V gene sequence: CDR1 LGHDT, CDR2 YNNKEL (reference sequence). In DNA, the CDR3 is TGTGCCGGCAGCCAGGGTGATCCCATTTCTTTCTCTGAGACCCAGTACTTC. Its translation is CAGSQGDPISFSETQYF.

Concerning this clonotype: A much larger clone is a single base away; this may be a read error. The genes are TRBV21-1 and TRBJ2-6; the DNA was not used to check the table's D call, TRBD1. TRBV21-1 is labeled a pseudogene. This CDR3 has 18 amino acids. CDR3 nucleotide sequence: TGTGCCAGCTGCAAAGGCGAACAGGGGGCGCTCGGGGCCAACGTCCTGACTTTC. Amino acid sequence: CASCKGEQGALGANVLTF.

With regard to this clonotype: A much larger clone differs from this one at a single base, so this may be a read error. V is TRBV3-1 and J is TRBJ1-2, with D maybe TRBD1 (5 bases). The CDR3 has 16 amino acids. The V and J ends lost 4 bases and 8 bases respectively, with 23 bases between them. Germline assignment: CDR1 LGHDT and CDR2 YNNKEL (reference sequence). CDR3 in amino acids: CASSRDFLEGQGGYTF. CDR3 nucleotides: TGTGCCAGCAGCCGAGATTTTCTGGAGGGTCAGGGCGGCTACACCTTC.

The sample holds many counts of this clonotype. The chain carries TRBV18 and TRBJ1-2; the D is unclear. V was pared by 0 bases and J by 3 bases, with 11 bases between. Germline CDR1 and CDR2: KGHSH and LQKENI. The CDR3 loop spans 15 amino acids. For the CDR3, the DNA is TGTGCCAGCTCACCACCGTCCCGTGCTGACTATGGCTACACCTTC. This codes for CASSPPSRADYGYTF.

In its sample, this clonotype was seen many times. The chain joins TRBV20-1 to TRBJ2-7; TRBD2 agrees at 7 bases. V lost 6 bases and J lost 3; bases outside the gene matches: 14. This CDR3 has 15 residues. In germline, CDR1 is DFQATT, CDR2 SNEGSKA (reference sequence). The CDR3 is CSALGGPSGIYEQYF. The CDR3 coding sequence is TGCAGTGCCCTCGGAGGGCCTAGCGGAATCTACGAGCAGTACTTC.

On this clonotype: A much larger clone differs from this one at a single base, so this may be a read error. The chain couples TRBV20-1 to TRBJ2-1, with 7 positions matching TRBD2. CDR1 is DFQATT and CDR2 is SNEGSKA in the germline V gene (reference sequence). The CDR3 runs to 12 residues. V lost 3 bases and J lost 8; bases outside the gene matches: 4. CDR3: CSARPAGYEQFF. CDR3 in DNA: TGCAGTGCTAGGCCAGCGGGATATGAGCAGTTCTTC.

This clonotype was counted at least ten times. V and J are TRBV4-1 and TRBJ2-5; D is unclear. Germline V CDR1 and CDR2: MGHRA, YSYEKL. The V gene lost 1 base and the J gene lost 5 bases, with 11 bases spanning the gap. This CDR3 spans 14 amino acids. The CDR3 loop is CASSQAPLSETQYF. The DNA for the CDR3 is TGCGCCAGCAGCCAAGCTCCACTATCGGAGACCCAGTACTTC.

This clonotype was counted many times. This chain joins TRBV5-1 and TRBJ1-2; 7 bases fit TRBD1. V trimming: 5 bases; J trimming: 3 bases; junction bases outside the gene matches: 4. The germline V gene encodes CDR1 SGHRS and CDR2 YFSETQ. The CDR3 has 13 residues. The CDR3: CASRITGDYGYTF. The CDR3 nucleotides read TGCGCCAGCAGGATTACAGGGGACTATGGCTACACCTTC. Full variable domain (remainder filled in from reference TRBV5-1 and TRBJ1-2): KAGVTQTPRYLIKTRGQQVTLSCSPISGHRSVSWYQQTPGQGLQFLFEYFSETQRNKGNFPGRFSGRQFSNSRSEMNVSTLELGDSALYLCASRITGDYGYTFGSGTRLTVV.

This clonotype was counted many times. This chain joins TRBV3-1 and TRBJ2-2; no clear D. Germline V gene sequence: CDR1 LGHDT, CDR2 YNNKEL (reference sequence). Trimming cost V 5 bases and J 5 bases, with 24 bases left between them. This CDR3 region has 18 residues. CDR3 bases: TGTGCCAGCAGCGAATCCGCTCCCATTTCAGGCTTGACCGGGGAGCTGTTTTTT. Translating gives CASSESAPISGLTGELFF.

Concerning this clonotype itself: One base away lies a much larger clone, so this may be a sequencing read error. V usage is TRBV5-5 and J usage is TRBJ1-2; D is uncertain. Trimming left V 6 bases short and J 4 bases short, with 22 bases between. The germline V gene encodes CDR1 SGHKS and CDR2 YYEKEE (reference sequence). This CDR3 is built from 16 residues. CDR3 bases: TGTGCCAGCAACGCATCTGTCTCGCGAATGACCTATGGCTACACCTTC. This gives the protein CASNASVSRMTYGYTF.

As to this clonotype: One base away lies a much larger clone, so this may be a sequencing read error. The rearrangement joins TRBV24-1 to TRBJ1-2; D not resolved. Germline lookup yields CDR1 KGHDR and CDR2 SFDVKD. The V gene lost 6 bases and the J gene lost 4 bases, with 23 bases spanning the gap. This CDR3 is built from 17 residues. CDR3 sequence reads: CATSNRLSARKTYGYTF. The DNA for the CDR3 is TGTGCCACCAGTAATCGGCTTAGTGCCAGAAAGACCTATGGCTACACCTTC.

Remarks on this clonotype: A much larger clone sits a single nucleotide away, making a read error possible. V and J are TRBV27 and TRBJ2-7; 9 nucleotides line up with TRBD2. Germline CDR1 and CDR2: MNHEY and SMNVEV (reference sequence). The length of the CDR3 is 14 residues. The CDR3 reads CASSLRREGYEQHF. CDR3 nucleotide sequence: TGTGCCAGCAGTTTACGGCGGGAGGGGTACGAGCAGCACTTC.

This clonotype was observed many times. The rearrangement joins TRBV29-1 to TRBJ1-2, with TRBD1 identical over 9 bases. Per the germline V gene, CDR1 is SQVTM and CDR2 is ANQGSEA. The V segment lost 7 bases and the J segment 7 bases; nucleotides outside the gene matches: 4. The CDR3 extends over 11 amino acids. Here the CDR3 reads CSGGQGGGYTF. The CDR3 DNA is TGCAGCGGGGGACAGGGTGGTGGCTACACCTTC.

This clonotype was observed many times. This chain uses TRBV27 with TRBJ1-5; a possible D gene is TRBD1 (5 bases). The CDR3 contains 15 residues. From germline, CDR1 is MNHEY and CDR2 SMNVEV (reference sequence). V lost 4 bases and J lost 0, with 10 bases in between. CDR3 nucleotides: TGTGCCAGCAGTTCCGGGACGGATAGCAATCAGCCCCAGCATTTT. It is translated as CASSSGTDSNQPQHF.